These T cell receptor beta chains were read from a single sample in a study of T cells of healthy individuals. TCRdb re-called the 5' RACE reads with MiXCR, one entry per CDR3 protein. The sample has some 41,000 distinct CDR3 sequences; about 5% are singletons. The origin of the receptors is a human donor in good health. CDR3s include the opening cysteine and the closing phenylalanine or tryptophan. Fields, in order: CDR3 DNA, CDR3 protein, V gene, D gene, J gene, clone size. A D gene is named only where the DNA matches it firmly. Clone size is given for some rows only: seen once, a few or many times, or a class if the clone is expanded.

cdr3_nt: TGTGCCAGCAGCACTGGACAGGGAGGTGGAGAAAAACTGTTTTTT; cdr3_aa: CASSTGQGGGEKLFF; v_call: TRBV12-3/TRBV12-4; d_call: TRBD1; j_call: TRBJ1-4; clone_size: many
cdr3_nt: TGCAGTGCTAGGGGGACGGACAATTATGGCTACACCTTC; cdr3_aa: CSARGTDNYGYTF; v_call: TRBV20-1; d_call: .; j_call: TRBJ1-2; clone_size: many
cdr3_nt: TGTGCCAGCTCATCTCGGGGACAGTCGGTCGAGCAGTACTTC; cdr3_aa: CASSSRGQSVEQYF; v_call: TRBV18; d_call: TRBD1; j_call: TRBJ2-7; clone_size: many
cdr3_nt: TGCAGTGCTACACCAATCTCCCTAGCCAAAAACATTCAGTACTTC; cdr3_aa: CSATPISLAKNIQYF; v_call: TRBV20-1; d_call: .; j_call: TRBJ2-4; clone_size: many
cdr3_nt: TGTGCCAGCAGGGCTAGCGGGAGCACTGAGCAGTTCTTC; cdr3_aa: CASRASGSTEQFF; v_call: TRBV9; d_call: TRBD2; j_call: TRBJ2-1; clone_size: .
cdr3_nt: TGCGCCAGCAGCAGCTCGGGGACGAATCCGGACGAGCAGTACTTC; cdr3_aa: CASSSSGTNPDEQYF; v_call: TRBV5-1; d_call: .; j_call: TRBJ2-7; clone_size: many
cdr3_nt: TGTGCCACCTCTCCTTTAGCGGAGCAAGAGACCCAGTACTTC; cdr3_aa: CATSPLAEQETQYF; v_call: TRBV10-3; d_call: .; j_call: TRBJ2-5; clone_size: many
cdr3_nt: TGCGCCAGCAGCGAGGGCGCAGGGGCGGATGAAAAACTGTTTTTT; cdr3_aa: CASSEGAGADEKLFF; v_call: TRBV5-1; d_call: .; j_call: TRBJ1-4; clone_size: .
cdr3_nt: TGCGCCAGCAGCCAACGGGGCCAGACCTCCTACAATGAGCAGTTCTTC; cdr3_aa: CASSQRGQTSYNEQFF; v_call: TRBV4-1; d_call: .; j_call: TRBJ2-1; clone_size: .
cdr3_nt: TGTGCCACCAGCAGAGATCGGAGGGTAGCGGGAGCAAGCTCGAGCTCCTACAATGAGCAGTTCTTC; cdr3_aa: CATSRDRRVAGASSSSYNEQFF; v_call: TRBV15; d_call: TRBD2; j_call: TRBJ2-1; clone_size: few
cdr3_nt: TGTGCCAGCAGCTCGGGACAGGGGGCTTTTGCAGAAGAGACCCAGTACTTC; cdr3_aa: CASSSGQGAFAEETQYF; v_call: TRBV5-6; d_call: TRBD1; j_call: TRBJ2-5; clone_size: many
cdr3_nt: TGTGCCAGCAGTTACCCACCGGGCCTTCGGGTAAACACTGAAGCTTTCTTT; cdr3_aa: CASSYPPGLRVNTEAFF; v_call: TRBV6-6; d_call: .; j_call: TRBJ1-1; clone_size: many
cdr3_nt: TGTGCCAGCAGCCAAGGGACAGGGGGGTTATGGGACACTGAAGCTTTCTTT; cdr3_aa: CASSQGTGGLWDTEAFF; v_call: TRBV3-1; d_call: TRBD1; j_call: TRBJ1-1; clone_size: many
cdr3_nt: TGCAGCGTTGGTATCCTCCGCGGGACCCAGTACTTC; cdr3_aa: CSVGILRGTQYF; v_call: TRBV29-1; d_call: .; j_call: TRBJ2-5; clone_size: many
cdr3_nt: TGTGCCAGCAGTCCCGGACGGCCGAACACTGAAGCTTTCTTT; cdr3_aa: CASSPGRPNTEAFF; v_call: TRBV6-2/TRBV6-3; d_call: .; j_call: TRBJ1-1; clone_size: .
cdr3_nt: TGTGCCAGCAGTTTAAGCTACAGGGGAAACACTGAAGCTTTCTTT; cdr3_aa: CASSLSYRGNTEAFF; v_call: TRBV12-3/TRBV12-4; d_call: TRBD1; j_call: TRBJ1-1; clone_size: many
cdr3_nt: TGTGCCAGCAGTACCTGGACAGGGGAAGAGCAGTACTTC; cdr3_aa: CASSTWTGEEQYF; v_call: TRBV2; d_call: TRBD1; j_call: TRBJ2-7; clone_size: many
cdr3_nt: TGTGCCAGCAGCTCCTTGGGCGGGGGGACCTACGAGCAGTACTTC; cdr3_aa: CASSSLGGGTYEQYF; v_call: TRBV6-5; d_call: TRBD2; j_call: TRBJ2-7; clone_size: .
cdr3_nt: TGTGCCAGCAGTTACAGGGAGAACAATGAGCAGTTCTTC; cdr3_aa: CASSYRENNEQFF; v_call: TRBV6-2/TRBV6-3; d_call: .; j_call: TRBJ2-1; clone_size: many
cdr3_nt: TGTGCCAGCAGCCAAGCGAGGAACACTGAAGCTTTCTTT; cdr3_aa: CASSQARNTEAFF; v_call: TRBV14; d_call: .; j_call: TRBJ1-1; clone_size: few
cdr3_nt: TGTGCCAGCAGCGAAATCCCAGATACGCAGTATTTT; cdr3_aa: CASSEIPDTQYF; v_call: TRBV7-2; d_call: .; j_call: TRBJ2-3; clone_size: many
cdr3_nt: TGTGCCAGCAGTTTCGGGACAGCCTATTCTGACGGCTACACCTTC; cdr3_aa: CASSFGTAYSDGYTF; v_call: TRBV6-5; d_call: TRBD1; j_call: TRBJ1-2; clone_size: few
cdr3_nt: TGCAGTGCTAGTGACGGGGAAATCGGAGAGACCCAGTACTTC; cdr3_aa: CSASDGEIGETQYF; v_call: TRBV20-1; d_call: .; j_call: TRBJ2-5; clone_size: many
cdr3_nt: TGCGCCAGCAGCTTCAACGGGATTAGCACAGATACGCAGTATTTT; cdr3_aa: CASSFNGISTDTQYF; v_call: TRBV5-1; d_call: .; j_call: TRBJ2-3; clone_size: .
cdr3_nt: TGCAGTGCTAGAGATCCTCGCGGGGAGGCTAACTATGGCTACACCTTC; cdr3_aa: CSARDPRGEANYGYTF; v_call: TRBV20-1; d_call: .; j_call: TRBJ1-2; clone_size: few
cdr3_nt: TGTGCCAGCAGCCCGAGGGTAGACAATGAGCAGTTCTTC; cdr3_aa: CASSPRVDNEQFF; v_call: TRBV11-1; d_call: .; j_call: TRBJ2-1; clone_size: .
cdr3_nt: TGTGCCAGCAGGTCGGGAACCTCCTACGAGCAGTACTTC; cdr3_aa: CASRSGTSYEQYF; v_call: TRBV25-1; d_call: .; j_call: TRBJ2-7; clone_size: many
cdr3_nt: TGCAGTGCTAGAGGCGGGAACAAAAACATTCAGTACTTC; cdr3_aa: CSARGGNKNIQYF; v_call: TRBV20-1; d_call: .; j_call: TRBJ2-4; clone_size: .
cdr3_nt: TGTGCCAGCAGCTTAGCGCCCCGGCGACATTTGAATGAGCAGTTCTTC; cdr3_aa: CASSLAPRRHLNEQFF; v_call: TRBV7-6; d_call: .; j_call: TRBJ2-1; clone_size: many
cdr3_nt: TGTGCCAGCAGCCCAAACAGGGGTACCACTGAAGCTTTCTTT; cdr3_aa: CASSPNRGTTEAFF; v_call: TRBV7-9; d_call: TRBD1; j_call: TRBJ1-1; clone_size: .
cdr3_nt: TGCAGTGCTAGAGGCTTCGTCCGGGAGAGGCCAGATACGCAGTATTTT; cdr3_aa: CSARGFVRERPDTQYF; v_call: TRBV20-1; d_call: .; j_call: TRBJ2-3; clone_size: many
cdr3_nt: TGTGCCAGCAGTTTGGAGGGGAACTACAATGAGCAGTTCTTC; cdr3_aa: CASSLEGNYNEQFF; v_call: TRBV12-3/TRBV12-4; d_call: .; j_call: TRBJ2-1; clone_size: many
cdr3_nt: TGCAGCGTTGAAGGAGTGCCAGGCCAGGAGACCCAGTACTTC; cdr3_aa: CSVEGVPGQETQYF; v_call: TRBV29-1; d_call: .; j_call: TRBJ2-5; clone_size: few
cdr3_nt: TGCAGCGTTGAGTTCTATGCTGGTGGACAGTCAGGGGGGGAGCTGTTTTTT; cdr3_aa: CSVEFYAGGQSGGELFF; v_call: TRBV29-1; d_call: .; j_call: TRBJ2-2; clone_size: many
cdr3_nt: TGTGCCAGCAGCTCGCGGAGCTACAACGTCCTGACTTTC; cdr3_aa: CASSSRSYNVLTF; v_call: TRBV11-2; d_call: .; j_call: TRBJ2-6; clone_size: many
cdr3_nt: TGTGCCAGCAGCCTGACTAGCAGCACAGATACGCAGTATTTT; cdr3_aa: CASSLTSSTDTQYF; v_call: TRBV5-5; d_call: TRBD2; j_call: TRBJ2-3; clone_size: many
cdr3_nt: TGCAGTGCTAGAACCCCGGACAGGGCGAGATATGGCTACACCTTC; cdr3_aa: CSARTPDRARYGYTF; v_call: TRBV20-1; d_call: TRBD1; j_call: TRBJ1-2; clone_size: many
cdr3_nt: TGCGCCAGCAGCGTGCAGGGAAAAACCTACGAGCAGTACTTC; cdr3_aa: CASSVQGKTYEQYF; v_call: TRBV5-1; d_call: .; j_call: TRBJ2-7; clone_size: .
cdr3_nt: TGCGCCAGCAGCCAAGATGGAAGCGCCTCCACAGATACGCAGTATTTT; cdr3_aa: CASSQDGSASTDTQYF; v_call: TRBV4-3; d_call: .; j_call: TRBJ2-3; clone_size: few
cdr3_nt: TGTGCCAGCAGCTTAGGAGGGGCGGGTGAAAAACTGTTTTTT; cdr3_aa: CASSLGGAGEKLFF; v_call: TRBV13; d_call: .; j_call: TRBJ1-4; clone_size: many
cdr3_nt: TGCGCCAGCAGCCAAGATGGGACAGGGGGGGCCAACGTCCTGACTTTC; cdr3_aa: CASSQDGTGGANVLTF; v_call: TRBV4-3; d_call: TRBD1; j_call: TRBJ2-6; clone_size: .
cdr3_nt: TGTGCCAGCAGCCAAGAGTCGAGATACGGCTACACCTTC; cdr3_aa: CASSQESRYGYTF; v_call: TRBV4-2; d_call: .; j_call: TRBJ1-2; clone_size: many
cdr3_nt: TGTGCCAGCAGCTTACCACGGGGGTCCGGGGGGGCCCGGGATACGCAGTATTTT; cdr3_aa: CASSLPRGSGGARDTQYF; v_call: TRBV7-2; d_call: TRBD2; j_call: TRBJ2-3; clone_size: many
cdr3_nt: TGTGCCAGCAGCGCCACTATCGTCACAGATACGCAGTATTTT; cdr3_aa: CASSATIVTDTQYF; v_call: TRBV7-9; d_call: .; j_call: TRBJ2-3; clone_size: many
cdr3_nt: TGTGCCAGCAGTGAATCTAGGGCGCACTCCTACAATGAGCAGTTCTTC; cdr3_aa: CASSESRAHSYNEQFF; v_call: TRBV25-1; d_call: .; j_call: TRBJ2-1; clone_size: few
cdr3_nt: TGCAGCGTTGCAAGGACCCTAACTAATGAAAAACTGTTTTTT; cdr3_aa: CSVARTLTNEKLFF; v_call: TRBV29-1; d_call: .; j_call: TRBJ1-4; clone_size: few
cdr3_nt: TGTGCCAGCAGCCTGGGACTAGCGGACAATGAGCAGTTCTTC; cdr3_aa: CASSLGLADNEQFF; v_call: TRBV7-7; d_call: TRBD2; j_call: TRBJ2-1; clone_size: .
cdr3_nt: TGTGCCAGCAGCTTCGGGGGTACCGCGAACACCGGGGAGCTGTTTTTT; cdr3_aa: CASSFGGTANTGELFF; v_call: TRBV7-9; d_call: .; j_call: TRBJ2-2; clone_size: .
cdr3_nt: TGTGCCAGCAGTGGGGGACAGGGGGCCCCAGATACGCAGTATTTT; cdr3_aa: CASSGGQGAPDTQYF; v_call: TRBV27; d_call: TRBD1; j_call: TRBJ2-3; clone_size: many
cdr3_nt: TGTGCCAGCAGCCAAGGGAGTCTAGCGGGAGGTGGCTACAATGAGCAGTTCTTC; cdr3_aa: CASSQGSLAGGGYNEQFF; v_call: TRBV4-2; d_call: TRBD2; j_call: TRBJ2-1; clone_size: many
cdr3_nt: TGCAGCGTTGTGGGGGGGAGCGGTTTCGGGGAGACCCAGTACTTC; cdr3_aa: CSVVGGSGFGETQYF; v_call: TRBV29-1; d_call: TRBD2; j_call: TRBJ2-5; clone_size: many
cdr3_nt: TGTGCCAGCAGACCACGTGGACTAGCGGGGAACACCGGGGAGCTGTTTTTT; cdr3_aa: CASRPRGLAGNTGELFF; v_call: TRBV12-3/TRBV12-4; d_call: TRBD2; j_call: TRBJ2-2; clone_size: few
cdr3_nt: TGCAGCGTGCTCCTACAACAAGGGGGGGATTTCTTTCGGAGCGAGCAGTACTTC; cdr3_aa: CSVLLQQGGDFFRSEQYF; v_call: TRBV29-1; d_call: .; j_call: TRBJ2-7; clone_size: many
cdr3_nt: TGTGCCAGCTCACGTACGGGGCCCCTTAACCTCAATGAGCAGTTCTTC; cdr3_aa: CASSRTGPLNLNEQFF; v_call: TRBV18; d_call: .; j_call: TRBJ2-1; clone_size: many
cdr3_nt: TGCAGTGCAACCGGGACAGGGGTGGGCGGCTACACCTTC; cdr3_aa: CSATGTGVGGYTF; v_call: TRBV20-1; d_call: TRBD1; j_call: TRBJ1-2; clone_size: few
cdr3_nt: TGTGCCAGCACCCCCGCGGGGGGGAGATCTCAGCCCCAGCATTTT; cdr3_aa: CASTPAGGRSQPQHF; v_call: TRBV6-2/TRBV6-3; d_call: .; j_call: TRBJ1-5; clone_size: few
cdr3_nt: TGTGCCAGCAGCCTCGGGGTTGCAGCGGGGGCTCTCGAGCAGTACTTC; cdr3_aa: CASSLGVAAGALEQYF; v_call: TRBV5-6; d_call: TRBD2; j_call: TRBJ2-7; clone_size: .
cdr3_nt: TGTGCCAGCAGCTTAGATAGCGGGAAGACCTACAATGAGCAGTTCTTC; cdr3_aa: CASSLDSGKTYNEQFF; v_call: TRBV11-3; d_call: TRBD2; j_call: TRBJ2-1; clone_size: many
cdr3_nt: TGTGCCAGCAGCTTGGGAGCAGGTTCGGGCCAGGTGGCAGATACGCAGTATTTT; cdr3_aa: CASSLGAGSGQVADTQYF; v_call: TRBV5-4; d_call: .; j_call: TRBJ2-3; clone_size: many